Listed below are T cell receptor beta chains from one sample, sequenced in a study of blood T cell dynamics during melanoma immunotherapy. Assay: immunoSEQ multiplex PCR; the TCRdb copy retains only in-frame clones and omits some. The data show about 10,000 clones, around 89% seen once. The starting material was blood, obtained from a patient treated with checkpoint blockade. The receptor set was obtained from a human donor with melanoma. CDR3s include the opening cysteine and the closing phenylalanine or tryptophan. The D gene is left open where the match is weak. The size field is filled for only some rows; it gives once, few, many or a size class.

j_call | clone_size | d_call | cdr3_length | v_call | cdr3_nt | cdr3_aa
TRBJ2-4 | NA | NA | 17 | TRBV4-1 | TGCGCCAGCAGCCAATATCGCACAGGGACTTCCAAAAACATTCAGTACTTC | CASSQYRTGTSKNIQYF
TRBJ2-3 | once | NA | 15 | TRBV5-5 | TGTGCCAGCAGCTTTAATGGGGGATACACAGATACGCAGTATTTT | CASSFNGGYTDTQYF
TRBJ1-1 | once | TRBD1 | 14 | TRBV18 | TGTGCCAGCTCACCACCGGGACAGGTCTGGGAAGCTTTCTTT | CASSPPGQVWEAFF
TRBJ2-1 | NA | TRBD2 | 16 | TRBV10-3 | TGTGCCATCAGTGAGCGGGGGGGAGGGGCCTACAATGAGCAGTTCTTC | CAISERGGGAYNEQFF
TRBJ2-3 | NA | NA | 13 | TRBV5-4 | TGTGCCAGCAGCTTGGTTCCCGGGGATACGCAGTATTTT | CASSLVPGDTQYF
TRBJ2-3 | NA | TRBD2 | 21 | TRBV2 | TGTGCCAGCAGTGGGGCTAGCGGGAGTTTTTTGGGTTTGTTGAGGACAGATACGCAGTATTTT | CASSGASGSFLGLLRTDTQYF
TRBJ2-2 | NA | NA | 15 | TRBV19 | TGTGCCAGTAGTATAGATCTTGTGGACACCGGGGAGCTGTTTTTT | CASSIDLVDTGELFF
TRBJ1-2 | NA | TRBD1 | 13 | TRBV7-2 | TGTGCCAGCAGCCGGGACAGGAGCTATGGCTACACCTTC | CASSRDRSYGYTF
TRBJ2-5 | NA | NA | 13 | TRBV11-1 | TGTGCCAGCAGCTTCGGCAGCCAAGAGACCCAGTACTTC | CASSFGSQETQYF
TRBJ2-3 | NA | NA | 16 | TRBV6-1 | TGTGCCAGCAGTGAAGTACCTGGCAGCTTCACAGATACGCAGTATTTT | CASSEVPGSFTDTQYF
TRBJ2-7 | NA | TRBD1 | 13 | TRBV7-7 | TGTGCCAGCTCTACAGGGGGCCCCTACGAGCAGTACTTC | CASSTGGPYEQYF
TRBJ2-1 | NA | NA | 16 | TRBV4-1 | TGCGCCAGCAGCCAAGTTGGCAGGGCCTCCTACAATGAGCAGTTCTTC | CASSQVGRASYNEQFF
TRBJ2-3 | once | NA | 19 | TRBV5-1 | TGCGCCAGCAGCTTGGCCTTGGTCGTGGGGTCGGTACTCACAGATACGCAGTATTTT | CASSLALVVGSVLTDTQYF
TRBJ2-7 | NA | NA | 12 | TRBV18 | TGTGCCAGCTCACCAAGAATCTACGAGCAGTACTTC | CASSPRIYEQYF
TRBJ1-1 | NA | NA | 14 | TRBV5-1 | TGCGCCAGCAGCTTCAGAATAAGTGGCACTGAAGCTTTCTTT | CASSFRISGTEAFF
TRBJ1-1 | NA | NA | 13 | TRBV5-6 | TGTGCCAGCAGCTTGAATATGAACACTGAAGCTTTCTTT | CASSLNMNTEAFF
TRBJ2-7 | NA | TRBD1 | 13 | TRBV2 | TGTGCCAGCAGTACGACAGGGTTAGTGAAGCAGTACTTC | CASSTTGLVKQYF
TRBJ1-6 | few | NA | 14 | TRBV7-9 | TGTGCCAGCACCTTGACAGGAGGAAATTCACCCCTCCACTTT | CASTLTGGNSPLHF
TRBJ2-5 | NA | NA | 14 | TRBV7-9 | TGTGCCAGCAGCTTTATGGGTTGGCAAGAGACCCAGTACTTC | CASSFMGWQETQYF
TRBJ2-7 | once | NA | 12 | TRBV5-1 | TGCGCCAGCAGTTTTATAGGCTACGAGCAGTACTTC | CASSFIGYEQYF
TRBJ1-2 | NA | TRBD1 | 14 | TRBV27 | TGTGCCAGCAGTTCAGCGACAGGGCACTATGGCTACACCTTC | CASSSATGHYGYTF
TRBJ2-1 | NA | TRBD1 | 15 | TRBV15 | TGTGCCACCAGCGACAGGGGGCGAGACTACAATGAGCAGTTCTTC | CATSDRGRDYNEQFF
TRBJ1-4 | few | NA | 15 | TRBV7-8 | TGTGCCAGCAGCTCCGCGGGTTATCGGGGTGAAAAACTGTTTTTT | CASSSAGYRGEKLFF
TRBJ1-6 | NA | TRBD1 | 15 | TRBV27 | TGTGCCAGCAGTTTTGGAGGGGGCAAGAATTCACCCCTCCACTTT | CASSFGGGKNSPLHF
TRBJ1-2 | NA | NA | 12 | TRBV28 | TGTGCCAGCAGCCTGCTTCATGGCAGGGCCATCTTC | CASSLLHGRAIF
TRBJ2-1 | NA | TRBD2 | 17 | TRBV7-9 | TGTGCCAGCAGATCGTACGGGGGAGGGCCTATTAGTGATGAGCAGTTCTTC | CASRSYGGGPISDEQFF
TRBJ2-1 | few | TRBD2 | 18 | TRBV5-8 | TGTGCCAGCAGCTCCAGGGCCCGACTAGCGGGGGAGGTCAATGAGCAGTTCTTC | CASSSRARLAGEVNEQFF
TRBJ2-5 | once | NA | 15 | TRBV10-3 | TGTGCCATCAAAGGTACCGGACAGTCGCAAGAGACCCAGTACTTC | CAIKGTGQSQETQYF
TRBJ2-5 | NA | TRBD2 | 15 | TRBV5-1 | TGCGCCAGCAGCTTATTTAGCGGGATCGAAGAGACCCAGTACTTC | CASSLFSGIEETQYF
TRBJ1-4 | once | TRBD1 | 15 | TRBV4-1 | TGCGCCAGCAGCCTACGGACAGGGGGACGTGAAAAACTGTTTTTT | CASSLRTGGREKLFF
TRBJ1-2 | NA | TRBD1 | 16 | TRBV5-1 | TGCGCCAGCAGCTTGCCGGGGACAGGGGCAAGCAATGGCTACACCTTC | CASSLPGTGASNGYTF
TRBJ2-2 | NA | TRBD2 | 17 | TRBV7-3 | TGTGCCAGCAGCCGTCCGACTAGCGGGAGCGACACCGGGGAGCTGTTTTTT | CASSRPTSGSDTGELFF
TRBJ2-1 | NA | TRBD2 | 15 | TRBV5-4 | TGTGCCAGCAGCGGGGACGTGACTAGCGGGAAGGAGCAGTTCTTC | CASSGDVTSGKEQFF
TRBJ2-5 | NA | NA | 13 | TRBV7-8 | TGTGCCAGCAGCCTTGGGTTTCGAGAGACCCAGTACTTC | CASSLGFRETQYF
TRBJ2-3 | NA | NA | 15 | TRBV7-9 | TGTGCCAGCAGCTTAGCAGGCGCGCCCACAGATACGCAGTATTTT | CASSLAGAPTDTQYF
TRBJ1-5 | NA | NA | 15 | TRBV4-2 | TGTGCCAGCAGCCAAGAACGGGGGGACAATCAGCCCCAGCATTTT | CASSQERGDNQPQHF
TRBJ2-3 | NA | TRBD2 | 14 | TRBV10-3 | TGTGCCATCAGTGGGTGGGAGGGTACAGATACGCAGTATTTT | CAISGWEGTDTQYF
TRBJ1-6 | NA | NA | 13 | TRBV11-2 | TGTGCCAGCAGCTTGGGGCCCTATTCACCCCTCCACTTT | CASSLGPYSPLHF
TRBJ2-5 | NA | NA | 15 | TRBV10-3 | TGTGCCATCAGCCGGCAGGGCGGAAATCAAGAGACCCAGTACTTC | CAISRQGGNQETQYF
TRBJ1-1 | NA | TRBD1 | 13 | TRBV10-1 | TGCGCCAGCAGTACACAGGGGGCCACTGAAGCTTTCTTT | CASSTQGATEAFF
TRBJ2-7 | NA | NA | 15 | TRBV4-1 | TGCGCCAGCAGCCAAGGTCACGGGAGCTCCTACGAGCAGTACTTC | CASSQGHGSSYEQYF
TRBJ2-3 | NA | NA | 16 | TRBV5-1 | TGCGCCAGCAGCTTTAGCCCCCCTGGAAGCACAGATACGCAGTATTTT | CASSFSPPGSTDTQYF
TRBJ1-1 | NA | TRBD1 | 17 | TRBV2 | TGTGCCAGCAGTGAAGGTCTTGGGACAGGCCGTCTGAAAGAAGCTTTCTTT | CASSEGLGTGRLKEAFF
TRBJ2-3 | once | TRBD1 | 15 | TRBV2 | TGTGCCAGCAGCCTTCGACAGGGAAATACAGATACGCAGTATTTT | CASSLRQGNTDTQYF
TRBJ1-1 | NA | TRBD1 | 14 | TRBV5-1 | TGCGCCAGCAGCCAGGGACAGCCAAACACTGAAGCTTTCTTT | CASSQGQPNTEAFF